These 18 T cell receptor beta chains originate from one sample sequenced in a study of blood T cell repertoires in COVID-19. Clones were read by immunoSEQ multiplex PCR, and TCRdb kept only the in-frame ones, dropping some. The sample consists of a few hundred thousand clones, around nine tenths of them appearing once. The sequenced material came from peripheral blood. All receptors derive from a woman aged 40 to 55 who had recovered from COVID-19.

The genes are TRBV4-2 and TRBJ1-1, with D perhaps matching TRBD1 (5 bases). Trimming shortened V by 0 bases and J by 1 base, and 12 bases separated the two germline ends. The CDR3 consists of 16 residues. Germline V gene data show CDR1 as LGHNA and CDR2 as YNFKEQ. The CDR3 bases are TGTGCCAGCAGCCAAGATCGGGGGACGGCGAACACTGAAGCTTTCTTT. Translating gives CASSQDRGTANTEAFF.

This clone occurred once. The CDR3 DNA reads as TGTGCCTGGAGTCCCTCCCACGGGAGCGAGCAGTACTTC. As protein: CAWSPSHGSEQYF. The chain employs TRBV30 and TRBJ2-7; perhaps TRBD2 as D (6 bases). The germline V and J ends were trimmed by 2 bases and 6 bases, with 14 bases remaining between them. The CDR3 length is 13 residues. The germline V gene encodes CDR1 GTSNPN and CDR2 SVGIG (reference sequence).

The chain recombines TRBV28 with TRBJ2-3; no definite D call. The germline V gene has CDR1 MDHEN and CDR2 SYDVKM. Trimming pared 3 bases from V and 6 bases from J, leaving 10 bases between. CDR3 length: 13 amino acids. The CDR3 DNA reads as TGTGCCAGCAGTTTGGGCTCGATGGATACGCAGTATTTT. Its protein is CASSLGSMDTQYF.

The chain uses TRBV30 and TRBJ1-2; D is perhaps TRBD1 (6 bases). The germline V gene has CDR1 GTSNPN and CDR2 SVGIG (reference sequence). The CDR3 spans 14 residues. Trimming took 5 bases from V and 2 from J, leaving 15 bases between them. The CDR3 here is CAWASTGHNYGYTF. CDR3 nucleotides: TGTGCCTGGGCCTCGACAGGACACAACTATGGCTACACCTTC.

The rearrangement uses TRBV6-5 and TRBJ2-6; 9 bases are a match to TRBD1. V shed 2 bases, J shed 4 bases, and the junction held 3 bases outside the gene matches. Germline V gene lookup returns CDR1 MNHEY and CDR2 SVGAGI. The CDR3 runs 16 residues. CDR3 DNA: TGTGCCAGCAGTTACGGGACAGGGCTGGGGGCCAACGTCCTGACTTTC. Amino acids: CASSYGTGLGANVLTF.

This chain connects TRBV15 to TRBJ1-1, with D unclear. V was cut by 8 bases and J by 0 bases, with 16 bases left in between. The germline gives CDR1 LNHNV, CDR2 YYDKDF (reference sequence). The CDR3 is 15 residues long. The CDR3 loop reads CATSVGGSLNTEAFF. The CDR3 region has the DNA TGTGCCACCTCAGTAGGCGGGTCCCTGAACACTGAAGCTTTCTTT. Using reference TRBV15 and TRBJ1-1 for the parts outside the CDR3, the full variable domain is DAMVIQNPRYQVTQFGKPVTLSCSQTLNHNVMYWYQQKSSQAPKLLFHYYDKDFNNEADTPDNFQSRRPNTSFCFLDIRSPGLGDTAMYLCATSVGGSLNTEAFFGQGTRLTVV.

This chain joins TRBV29-1 and TRBJ1-1, with D possibly TRBD1 on 6 matching bases. Trimming left V 6 bases short and J 6 bases short, with 17 bases between. The CDR3 is 13 residues long. Germline V lookup: CDR1 SQVTM, CDR2 ANQGSEA. CDR3 nucleotides: TGCAGCGTACGAACAGGGTTGGGTGCTGAAGCTTTCTTT. Its protein product is CSVRTGLGAEAFF.

CDR3 nucleotides: TGTGCCAGCAGGACTAGCGGGTATGGTGAGCAGTTCTTC. Its translation is CASRTSGYGEQFF. The V and J genes are TRBV6-5 and TRBJ2-1; TRBD2 matches at 10 bases. The length of the CDR3 is 13 residues. V trimming: 6 bases; J trimming: 9 bases; junction bases outside the gene matches: 5. CDR1 and CDR2 (germline): MNHEY, SVGAGI.

The CDR3: CASRRGKREQETQYF. DNA of the CDR3: TGTGCCAGCAGGAGGGGTAAGCGGGAGCAAGAGACCCAGTACTTC. J is TRBJ2-5 and V is TRBV6-5; 8 positions match TRBD2. CDR3 size: 15 residues. The junction had 8 bases not matched to a gene; V was cut back by 6 bases and J by 2 bases. In germline, CDR1 is MNHEY, CDR2 SVGAGI.

V and J are TRBV27 and TRBJ1-3; D possibly corresponds to TRBD1 (6 bases). V was shortened by 5 bases and J by 3 bases, with 14 bases between the two germline ends. Germline V gives CDR1 MNHEY, CDR2 SMNVEV (reference sequence). The CDR3 contains 15 residues. The CDR3 DNA sequence: TGTGCCAGCAGTCCAACAGGGCCTGTTGGAAACACCATATATTTT. Protein: CASSPTGPVGNTIYF.

The chain couples TRBV7-3 to TRBJ2-1; 14 bases map to TRBD2. V gave up 5 bases and J gave up 7 bases; unmatched junction bases: 4. The CDR3 has 15 amino acids. CDR1 is SGHTA and CDR2 is FQGTGA in the germline V gene. The CDR3 sequence: CASSQGLAGVNEQFF. In nucleotides, the CDR3 is TGTGCCAGCAGCCAGGGACTAGCGGGAGTTAATGAGCAGTTCTTC.

This clone was seen only once. The gene calls are TRBV18 and TRBJ2-2; 11 positions match TRBD2. The CDR3 length is 21 residues. Trimming took 5 bases from V and 7 from J; bases not matched to a gene: 24. Germline CDR1 and CDR2: KGHSH and LQKENI. The CDR3 region is CASSSRIAVRLAGGEGGELFF. The CDR3 nucleotides are TGTGCCAGCTCATCCCGAATAGCCGTTCGTCTAGCGGGAGGAGAAGGCGGGGAGCTGTTTTTT.

V is TRBV29-1 and J is TRBJ2-1; D gene uncertain. The V gene's germline CDR1 is SQVTM and CDR2 ANQGSEA. V was shortened by 6 bases and J by 6 bases, with 12 bases between the two germline ends. The CDR3 covers 12 residues. In nucleotides, the CDR3 is TGCAGCGTACAAGCGACCGGCAATGAGCAGTTCTTC. Protein sequence: CSVQATGNEQFF.

CDR3 residues: CASSNLPVTGESEKLFF. In DNA, the CDR3 is TGCGCCAGCAGCAATTTACCGGTGACAGGGGAGAGTGAAAAACTGTTTTTT. The genes are TRBV5-1 and TRBJ1-4; 8 nucleotides align to TRBD1. The V segment lost 4 bases and the J segment 7 bases; nucleotides outside the gene matches: 15. CDR1 is SGHRS, CDR2 YFSETQ, per germline. The CDR3 spans 17 residues.

This clone was seen only a few times. V usage is TRBV6-5 and J usage is TRBJ2-2; D remains ambiguous. The CDR3 loop spans 13 amino acids. V was shortened by 7 bases and J by 5 bases, with 11 bases between the two germline ends. From germline, CDR1 is MNHEY and CDR2 SVGAGI. CDR3 sequence: CASTPTETGELFF. The DNA for the CDR3 is TGTGCCAGCACCCCTACGGAGACCGGGGAGCTGTTTTTT.

The chain has TRBV7-2 and TRBJ2-1, with D possibly matching TRBD2 (6 bases). The CDR3 covers 16 residues. The germline V gene has CDR1 SGHTA and CDR2 FQGNSA. The V end lost 5 bases, the J end lost 6 bases, and 20 bases lay between the germline ends. The CDR3 spells CASSPMGGEIPNEQFF. In nucleotides, the CDR3 is TGTGCCAGCAGCCCCATGGGCGGGGAGATCCCCAATGAGCAGTTCTTC.

CDR3 sequence reads: CASRELAGGGVGQYF. In nucleotides, the CDR3 is TGTGCCAGCAGAGAACTAGCGGGAGGCGGGGTAGGGCAGTACTTC. J is TRBJ2-7 and V is TRBV27, with TRBD2 matching over 12 bases. V lost 6 bases, J lost 9 bases, and 12 bases stayed unmatched. Per germline, CDR1 MNHEY and CDR2 SMNVEV (reference sequence). This CDR3 has 15 amino acids.

The V gene is TRBV29-1, the J gene TRBJ2-3, with a possible D match to TRBD2 (5 bases). The CDR3 runs 14 residues. With 8 bases removed from V and 1 base from J, the gap between germline ends came to 16 bases. The germline V gene encodes CDR1 SQVTM and CDR2 ANQGSEA. The DNA for the CDR3 is TGCAGCTCCTCGGGAACAGCGGGCACAGATACGCAGTATTTT. It specifies CSSSGTAGTDTQYF.